The 26 T cell receptor beta chains in this list originate from one sample, sequenced in a study of cytotoxic CD8 clonotypes in ibrutinib-treated CLL. Measured with immunoSEQ multiplex PCR; TCRdb has only the in-frame clones, and not every one. The repertoire consists of some 200,000 clones, with 70% to 75% occurring once and the leading ten covering around 5.9%. This specimen was PBMCs, taken after 12 months of ibrutinib treatment. These receptors originate from a human donor with chronic lymphocytic leukemia.

The chain combines TRBV6-5 with TRBJ2-7; D is perhaps TRBD1 (6 bases). Trimming pared 2 bases from V and 2 bases from J, leaving 13 bases between. CDR3 length: 15 amino acids. Germline V CDR1 and CDR2: MNHEY, SVGAGI. CDR3 region: CASSYRDTQTYEQYF. The CDR3 region has the DNA TGTGCCAGCAGTTACCGGGACACCCAAACCTACGAGCAGTACTTC.

This clone showed up just a few times. This sequence joins TRBV5-1 and TRBJ2-6; TRBD1 might be the D (5 bases). Germline CDR1 is SGHRS and CDR2 is YFSETQ. CDR3 size: 14 residues. V lost 4 bases and J 1 base, leaving 6 bases between the germline ends. CDR3 sequence reads: CASSPGSGANVLTF. CDR3 DNA: TGCGCCAGCAGCCCAGGGTCTGGGGCCAACGTCCTGACTTTC. The full variable domain, its missing parts supplied by reference TRBV5-1 and TRBJ2-6, is KAGVTQTPRYLIKTRGQQVTLSCSPISGHRSVSWYQQTPGQGLQFLFEYFSETQRNKGNFPGRFSGRQFSNSRSEMNVSTLELGDSALYLCASSPGSGANVLTFGAGSRLTVL.

V gene TRBV6-4 combines with J gene TRBJ1-2; D unresolved. Germline-derived CDR1 and CDR2 are MRHNA and SNTAGT. V gave up 8 bases and J gave up 4 bases, with 17 bases separating them. The length of the CDR3 is 14 residues. The CDR3 loop is CASSPGLNSYGYTF. In DNA, the CDR3 is TGTGCCAGCTCCCCGGGCTTGAACTCCTATGGCTACACCTTC.

The CDR3 sequence: CACPPAVRMNTEAFF. The DNA of the CDR3 is TGTGCCTGTCCCCCGGCAGTTAGGATGAACACTGAAGCTTTCTTT. The chain recombines TRBV30 with TRBJ1-1; D ambiguous. The CDR3 contains 15 residues. V was pared by 6 bases and J by 0 bases, with 17 bases between. Looked up from germline, CDR1 is GTSNPN and CDR2 is SVGIG (reference sequence).

This clone has just one count. The V and J genes are TRBV4-2 and TRBJ2-6, with 7 bases matching TRBD2. Germline CDR1 reads LGHNA; CDR2 reads YNFKEQ. V dropped 5 bases and J dropped 4; count of bases not matched to a gene: 8. This CDR3 is built from 16 residues. CDR3 in DNA: TGTGCCAGCAGCTGGGGAGGGGAAACCGGGGCCAACGTCCTGACTTTC. This encodes CASSWGGETGANVLTF.

The V and J genes are TRBV19 and TRBJ1-2; 10 nucleotides line up with TRBD1. V was clipped by 6 bases and J by 5 bases; unmatched bases: 9. This CDR3 spans 15 amino acids. CDR1 LNHDA and CDR2 SQIVND come from the germline V gene (reference sequence). Here the CDR3 reads CASRPGTGAWYGYTF. For the CDR3, the DNA is TGTGCCAGTAGACCCGGGACAGGGGCTTGGTATGGCTACACCTTC.

This clone came up a few times. This chain joins TRBV30 and TRBJ1-2; TRBD1 matches at 7 bases. Germline assignment: CDR1 GTSNPN and CDR2 SVGIG (reference sequence). The CDR3 is 13 amino acids. Trimming at V came to 4 bases and at J to 2 bases, leaving 4 bases not matched to a gene. The chain's CDR3 is CAWNRGLNYGYTF. CDR3 nucleotide sequence: TGTGCCTGGAACAGGGGCTTGAACTATGGCTACACCTTC.

This clone is a singleton in its sample. The chain links TRBV6-1 to TRBJ2-7; D is perhaps TRBD1 (5 bases). The CDR3 sequence is 15 residues long. With 0 bases removed from V and 3 bases from J, the gap between germline ends came to 12 bases. Germline-derived CDR1 and CDR2 are MNHNS and SASEGT. CDR3 in amino acids: CASSEANPGNYEQYF. In DNA, the CDR3 is TGTGCCAGCAGTGAAGCAAACCCAGGGAACTACGAGCAGTACTTC.

V and J are TRBV11-2 and TRBJ1-1; D ambiguous. The germline V gene has CDR1 SGHAT and CDR2 FQNNGV. The V and J ends lost 8 bases and 8 bases respectively, with 30 bases between them. There are 17 residues in the CDR3. CDR3 in amino acids: CASFPAGRHIGEEEAFF. For the CDR3, the DNA is TGTGCCAGCTTCCCGGCCGGGCGCCACATCGGTGAGGAGGAAGCTTTCTTT.

The chain combines TRBV15 with TRBJ1-1; possibly TRBD1 for D (5 bases). Germline V lookup: CDR1 LNHNV, CDR2 YYDKDF (reference sequence). This CDR3 is 14 amino acids long. V gave up 3 bases and J gave up 6 bases, with 14 bases separating them. Here the CDR3 DNA reads TGTGCCACCAGCAGTGATACAGGAAGGGCTGAAGCTTTCTTT. As protein: CATSSDTGRAEAFF.

The chain has TRBV27 and TRBJ2-7, with D perhaps TRBD1 (6 bases). Looked up from germline, CDR1 is MNHEY and CDR2 is SMNVEV (reference sequence). The CDR3 consists of 14 residues. With 8 bases removed from V and 0 bases from J, the gap between germline ends came to 14 bases. Here the CDR3 DNA reads TGTGCCAGCTCGCACAGGGTTTTCTCCTACGAGCAGTACTTC. Protein: CASSHRVFSYEQYF.

This clone has a handful of counts. V gene TRBV14 combines with J gene TRBJ1-2; D gene ambiguous. The CDR3 has 13 amino acids. The V gene's germline CDR1 is SGHDN and CDR2 FVKESK. Trimming removed 4 bases at V and 3 bases at J, with 9 bases between. CDR3 sequence: CASSPRGDYGYTF. As DNA, the CDR3 is TGTGCCAGCAGCCCCCGCGGGGACTATGGCTACACCTTC. Looking up the rest from reference TRBV14 and TRBJ1-2 gives the full variable domain: EAGVTQFPSHSVIEKGQTVTLRCDPISGHDNLYWYRRVMGKEIKFLLHFVKESKQDESGMPNNRFLAERTGGTYSTLKVQPAELEDSGVYFCASSPRGDYGYTFGSGTRLTVV.

The chain recombines TRBV9 with TRBJ2-3, with D unresolved. Germline V gene data show CDR1 as SGDLS and CDR2 as YYNGEE. The length of the CDR3 is 12 residues. The V end lost 5 bases, the J end lost 4 bases, and 8 bases lay between the germline ends. This CDR3 is CASSQSPDTQYF. CDR3 sequence (DNA): TGTGCCAGCAGTCAGTCCCCAGATACGCAGTATTTT.

In this sample, this clone turned up a few times. The rearrangement links TRBV18 to TRBJ2-5, with D perhaps TRBD2 (5 bases). Germline lookup yields CDR1 KGHSH and CDR2 LQKENI. Trimming pared 6 bases from V and 4 bases from J, leaving 9 bases between. The CDR3 covers 12 residues. In DNA form, the CDR3 reads TGTGCCAGCTCTCTTGCGGGAGAGACCCAGTACTTC. It translates to CASSLAGETQYF.

The CDR3 sequence is CASSYPGQARYEQYF. CDR3 coding DNA: TGTGCCAGCAGTTACCCGGGACAGGCCCGCTACGAGCAGTACTTC. The rearrangement uses TRBV6-5 and TRBJ2-7, with TRBD1 matching 8 bases. Germline CDR1 MNHEY, CDR2 SVGAGI. V dropped 2 bases and J dropped 3; count of bases not matched to a gene: 6. CDR3 length: 15 residues.

Only one count was recorded for this clone. CDR3 sequence (DNA): TGTGCCAGCAAGACCTCTGGAAACACCATATATTTT. The encoded protein is CASKTSGNTIYF. V gene TRBV28 combines with J gene TRBJ1-3; no clear D. V gave up 7 bases and J gave up 0 bases, with 4 bases separating them. The CDR3 is made up of 12 amino acids. Germline V gene sequence: CDR1 MDHEN, CDR2 SYDVKM.

This clone was observed once. This chain joins TRBV5-1 and TRBJ1-3; no reliable D call. Germline assignment: CDR1 SGHRS and CDR2 YFSETQ. The V end was cut by 4 bases, the J end by 0 bases, with 17 bases between. The CDR3 has 17 amino acids. The CDR3, as DNA: TGCGCCAGCAGCCCGGTAGCGGGTTCCCCCTCTGGAAACACCATATATTTT. This translates into CASSPVAGSPSGNTIYF.

This chain uses TRBV7-3 with TRBJ2-7; possible D gene TRBD1, 6 bases. The CDR3 runs 15 residues. Germline V gene sequence: CDR1 SGHTA, CDR2 FQGTGA. Trimming cost V 5 bases and J 1 base, with 15 bases left between them. The CDR3 loop is CASSLAAGASYEQYF. CDR3 nucleotides: TGTGCCAGCAGCCTCGCGGCAGGGGCATCCTACGAGCAGTACTTC. Full variable domain (remainder filled in from reference TRBV7-3 and TRBJ2-7): GAGVSQTPSNKVTEKGKYVELRCDPISGHTALYWYRQSLGQGPEFLIYFQGTGAADDSGLPNDRFFAVRPEGSVSTLKIQRTERGDSAVYLCASSLAAGASYEQYFGPGTRLTVT.

The chain carries TRBV11-2 and TRBJ1-6, with TRBD1 matching 8 bases. Germline V gives CDR1 SGHAT, CDR2 FQNNGV. V shed 3 bases, J shed 8 bases, and the junction held 3 bases outside the gene matches. This CDR3 has 14 residues. The chain's CDR3 is CASSFGQGDSPLHF. CDR3 in DNA: TGTGCCAGCAGCTTCGGACAGGGTGATTCACCCCTCCACTTT.

This chain joins TRBV28 and TRBJ1-4; D not resolved. The CDR3 is 14 residues long. With 7 bases removed from V and 11 bases from J, the gap between germline ends came to 20 bases. Germline V gene lookup returns CDR1 MDHEN and CDR2 SYDVKM. CDR3 sequence reads: CASKMGSTRGKLFF. The CDR3 nucleotides read TGTGCCAGCAAAATGGGCTCTACCCGAGGGAAACTGTTTTTT.

A few counts support this clone. The chain uses TRBV28 and TRBJ1-3; D possibly corresponds to TRBD1 (6 bases). The CDR3 covers 12 residues. The ends were cut back, 7 bases at V and 4 bases at J, with 8 bases in the middle. Germline V gene data show CDR1 as MDHEN and CDR2 as SYDVKM. CDR3 sequence: CASNRAGNTIYF. DNA for the CDR3: TGTGCCAGCAACAGGGCGGGAAACACCATATATTTT.

The V call is TRBV7-3, the J call TRBJ1-2; D gene ambiguous. Trimming shortened V by 5 bases and J by 8 bases, and 12 bases separated the two germline ends. The CDR3 runs 12 residues. Germline CDR1 and CDR2: SGHTA and FQGTGA. Here the CDR3 reads CASSQIDSGYTF. In nucleotides, the CDR3 is TGTGCCAGCAGCCAGATAGATTCAGGCTACACCTTC.

The V and J genes are TRBV18 and TRBJ1-2; the D gene is possibly TRBD1 (5 bases). CDR1 is KGHSH and CDR2 is LQKENI in the germline V gene. The CDR3 extends over 15 amino acids. The V end lost 2 bases, the J end lost 5 bases, and 15 bases lay between the germline ends. Here the CDR3 DNA reads TGTGCCAGCTCACCATCCGGGGCGGTGTCATATGGCTACACCTTC. Residues: CASSPSGAVSYGYTF.

The genes are TRBV7-2 and TRBJ2-5; unclear D gene. Germline CDR1 SGHTA, CDR2 FQGNSA. The CDR3 loop spans 12 amino acids. Trimming pared 5 bases from V and 5 bases from J, leaving 9 bases between. The CDR3 here is CASSRTSETQYF. The CDR3 bases are TGTGCCAGCAGCCGAACATCGGAGACCCAGTACTTC.

The chain combines TRBV29-1 with TRBJ1-5; D perhaps matches TRBD1 (6 bases). V was cut by 7 bases and J by 0 bases, with 10 bases left in between. CDR3 size: 13 residues. The germline CDR1 and CDR2 sequences are SQVTM and ANQGSEA. The CDR3 loop reads CSARQDSNQPQHF. In DNA, the CDR3 is TGCAGCGCCAGACAGGATAGCAATCAGCCCCAGCATTTT. Full variable domain (outside the CDR3, taken from reference TRBV29-1 and TRBJ1-5): SAVISQKPSRDICQRGTSLTIQCQVDSQVTMMFWYRQQPGQSLTLIATANQGSEATYESGFVIDKFPISRPNLTFSTLTVSNMSPEDSSIYLCSARQDSNQPQHFGDGTRLSIL.

This sequence joins TRBV5-6 and TRBJ2-7, with D tentatively TRBD2 (5 bases). V was pared by 3 bases and J by 4 bases, with 14 bases between. The CDR3 covers 14 residues. Germline CDR1 and CDR2: SGHDT and YYEEEE. The CDR3 region has the DNA TGTGCCAGCAGCTCCTATTCGGGGTTATACGAGCAGTACTTC. This gives the protein CASSSYSGLYEQYF.